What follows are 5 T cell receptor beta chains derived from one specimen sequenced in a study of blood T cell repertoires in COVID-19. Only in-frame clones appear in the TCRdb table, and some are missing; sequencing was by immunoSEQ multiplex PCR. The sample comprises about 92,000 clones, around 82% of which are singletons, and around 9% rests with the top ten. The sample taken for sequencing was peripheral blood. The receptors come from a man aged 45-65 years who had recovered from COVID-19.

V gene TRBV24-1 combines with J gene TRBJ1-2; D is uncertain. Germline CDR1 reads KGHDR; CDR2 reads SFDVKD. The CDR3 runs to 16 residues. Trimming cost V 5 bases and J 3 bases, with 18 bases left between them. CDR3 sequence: CATSGPERELDYGYTF. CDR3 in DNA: TGTGCCACCAGTGGCCCCGAACGGGAATTGGACTATGGCTACACCTTC.

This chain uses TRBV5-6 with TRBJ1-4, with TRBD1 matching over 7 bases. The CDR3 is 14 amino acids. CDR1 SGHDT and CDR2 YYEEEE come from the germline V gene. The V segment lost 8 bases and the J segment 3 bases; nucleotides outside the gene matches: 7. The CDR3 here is CARRGTAPNEKLFF. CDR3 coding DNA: TGTGCCAGGAGAGGGACAGCCCCTAATGAAAAACTGTTTTTT.

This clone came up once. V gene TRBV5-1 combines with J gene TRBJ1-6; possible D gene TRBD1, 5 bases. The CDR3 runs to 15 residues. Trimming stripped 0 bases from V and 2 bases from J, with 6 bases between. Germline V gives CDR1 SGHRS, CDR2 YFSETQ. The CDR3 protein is CASSLGGTYNSPLHF. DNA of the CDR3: TGCGCCAGCAGCTTGGGGGGCACCTATAATTCACCCCTCCACTTT.

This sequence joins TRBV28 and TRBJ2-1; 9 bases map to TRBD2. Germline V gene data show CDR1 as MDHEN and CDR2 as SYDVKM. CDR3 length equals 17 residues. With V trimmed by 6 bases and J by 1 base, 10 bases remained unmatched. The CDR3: CASRVLAGVGSYNEQFF. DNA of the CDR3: TGTGCCAGCAGAGTTTTAGCGGGAGTCGGTTCCTACAATGAGCAGTTCTTC.

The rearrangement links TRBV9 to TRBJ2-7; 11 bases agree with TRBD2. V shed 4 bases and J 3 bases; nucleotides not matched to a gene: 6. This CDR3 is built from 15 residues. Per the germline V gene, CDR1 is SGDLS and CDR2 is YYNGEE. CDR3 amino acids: CASSPRGTSGYEQYF. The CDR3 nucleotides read TGTGCCAGCAGCCCGAGAGGGACTAGCGGCTACGAGCAGTACTTC.